The rows below give T cell receptor beta chains drawn from one sample of a study of metastatic and nonmetastatic thyroid tumors. TCRdb re-called the PCR reads through MiXCR. The sample has just over 70,000 clones, less than 20% seen once. The specimen sequenced was blood. The receptors originated from a female donor with papillary thyroid cancer or a benign thyroid nodule (not recorded which). Some clones in this sample may be carry-over from other donors' samples. Both conserved end residues are trimmed from each CDR3.

V gene,CDR3 protein
TRBV5-4,ASSLVPIRETQY
TRBV5-8,ASSLVSLGAGELF
TRBV5-1,ASASTSGSEYNEQF
TRBV10-3,AISSSGNSGANVLT
TRBV27,ASSFQDNYGYT
TRBV4-1,ASSQGGFTDTQY
TRBV11-2,ASSLPHGGSTTEAF
TRBV6-2/TRBV6-3,ASSYSITRAKAF
TRBV5-1,ASSPGQGWYEQF
TRBV20-1,SARPGGNTEAF
TRBV20-1,SSMIQGGTEAF
TRBV6-1,ASSFSRGETQY
TRBV6-1,ASRTPHSSYEQY
TRBV5-5,ASSTMGLPGEETQY
TRBV5-1,ASSLAKSGDEQY
TRBV6-7,ASSSPRPQH
TRBV10-3,AISALDSLPPLH
TRBV19,ASTGGWTDEAF
TRBV24-1,ATSDFVEGNIQY
TRBV27,ASSPIAVRFTDTQY
TRBV27,ASSARAENYGYT
TRBV7-7,ASSLDSSGANVLT
TRBV5-6,ASSRQGPHTGELF
TRBV4-1,ASSPGPLAYEQY
TRBV27,ASSYRGPTNTEAF
TRBV2,ADNYGYT
TRBV19,ASSEQGFIAEAF
TRBV28,ASSFGANEQF
TRBV10-1,ASSESGEQF
TRBV10-2,ASSESYEQY
TRBV13,ASSSASGTPESSTDTQY
TRBV29-1,SVQDPNSPLH
TRBV11-2,ASSQGPNYEQY